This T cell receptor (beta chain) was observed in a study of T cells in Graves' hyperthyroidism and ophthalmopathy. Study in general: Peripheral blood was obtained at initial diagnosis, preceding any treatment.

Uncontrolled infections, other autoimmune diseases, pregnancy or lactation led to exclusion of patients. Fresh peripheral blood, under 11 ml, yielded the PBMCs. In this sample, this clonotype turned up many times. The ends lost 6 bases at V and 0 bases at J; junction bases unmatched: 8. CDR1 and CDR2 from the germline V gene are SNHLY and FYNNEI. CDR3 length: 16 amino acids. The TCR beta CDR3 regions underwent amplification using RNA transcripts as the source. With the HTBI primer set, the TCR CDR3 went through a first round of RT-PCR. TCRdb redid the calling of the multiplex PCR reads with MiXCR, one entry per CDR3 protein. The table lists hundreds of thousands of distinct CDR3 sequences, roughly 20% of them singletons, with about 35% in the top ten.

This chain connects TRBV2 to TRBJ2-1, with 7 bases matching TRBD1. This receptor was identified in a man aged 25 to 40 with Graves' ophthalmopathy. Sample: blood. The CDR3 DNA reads TGTGCCAGCAGCATGACAGGGCCGAGCTCCTACAATGAGCAGTTCTTC. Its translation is CASSMTGPSSYNEQFF.